This passage covers 7 T cell receptor beta chains from one sample sequenced in a study of immune evolution from preneoplasia to lung adenocarcinoma. Assay: immunoSEQ multiplex PCR; the TCRdb copy retains only in-frame clones and omits some. The top ten clones hold over 4% of a sample with 9,500 to 11,000 clones, around 82% of them seen once. The sample taken for sequencing was FFPE minimally invasive lung adenocarcinoma tissue. These receptors all stem from a person aged 65-85 years with lung adenocarcinoma.

The chain couples TRBV5-6 to TRBJ2-5; D gene uncertain. Germline CDR1 is SGHDT and CDR2 is YYEEEE. Trimming pared 3 bases from V and 3 bases from J, leaving 12 bases between. The length of the CDR3 is 14 residues. CDR3 in amino acids: CASSSWVAKETQYF. The CDR3, as DNA: TGTGCCAGCAGCTCCTGGGTGGCCAAAGAGACCCAGTACTTC. The full variable domain, in which reference TRBV5-6 and TRBJ2-5 provide the parts outside the CDR3, is DAGVTQSPTHLIKTRGQQVTLRCSPKSGHDTVSWYQQALGQGPQFIFQYYEEEERQRGNFPDRFSGHQFPNYSSELNVNALLLGDSALYLCASSSWVAKETQYFGPGTRLLVL.

The V and J genes are TRBV6-5 and TRBJ2-3; D is unresolved. Looked up from germline, CDR1 is MNHEY and CDR2 is SVGAGI. The CDR3 covers 14 residues. V was pared by 5 bases and J by 2 bases, with 11 bases between. The CDR3 DNA is TGTGCCAGCAGTCTCTCCGTTAACACAGATACGCAGTATTTT. As protein: CASSLSVNTDTQYF.

The CDR3 nucleotides read TGCGCCAGCAGCCAAGATTTGGCAGGCTATGGCTACACCTTC. Translating it yields CASSQDLAGYGYTF. The chain is built from TRBV4-3 and TRBJ1-2; D gene ambiguous. Trimming removed 0 bases from V and 4 bases from J, with 9 bases in between. CDR3 length equals 14 residues. CDR1 is LGHNA and CDR2 is YSLEER in the germline V gene.

The chain recombines TRBV5-1 with TRBJ2-7; D uncertain. Trimming cost V 4 bases and J 1 base, with 9 bases left between them. This CDR3 is 13 amino acids long. Per germline, CDR1 SGHRS and CDR2 YFSETQ. CDR3 sequence (DNA): TGCGCCAGCAGCACTGTCATATCCTACGAGCAGTACTTC. Translation: CASSTVISYEQYF.

The CDR3: CSAKGVYGYTF. The CDR3 DNA reads TGCAGTGCTAAGGGGGTCTATGGCTACACCTTC. The genes are TRBV20-1 and TRBJ1-2; perhaps TRBD1 as D (6 bases). V lost 4 bases and J lost 4, with 7 bases in between. The CDR3 has 11 amino acids. Germline-derived CDR1 and CDR2 are DFQATT and SNEGSKA (reference sequence).

V usage is TRBV30 and J usage is TRBJ1-3; a possible D gene is TRBD1 (5 bases). The germline V and J ends were trimmed by 5 bases and 2 bases, with 10 bases remaining between them. The germline V gene encodes CDR1 GTSNPN and CDR2 SVGIG (reference sequence). The CDR3 length is 13 residues. The CDR3 nucleotides are TGTGCCTGGGCCAGGGAACCTGGAAACACCATATATTTT. This codes for CAWAREPGNTIYF. Together with reference TRBV30 and TRBJ1-3, the CDR3 gives the full variable domain: SQTIHQWPATLVQPVGSPLSLECTVEGTSNPNLYWYRQAAGRGLQLLFYSVGIGQISSEVPQNLSASRPQDRQFILSSKKLLLSDSGFYLCAWAREPGNTIYFGEGSWLTVV.

As to this clone: The germline gene is not matched at one end of the junction; a read error may be the cause. The chain carries TRBV7-7 and TRBJ2-3, with TRBD1 matching 9 bases. Germline loops: CDR1 SSHAT, CDR2 FNYEAQ (reference sequence). The CDR3 runs 15 residues. The chain's CDR3 is CASSRTGDDSDTQYF. The CDR3 bases are TGTGCTAGCAGCCGGACAGGGGACGACTCGGATACGCAGTATTTT.